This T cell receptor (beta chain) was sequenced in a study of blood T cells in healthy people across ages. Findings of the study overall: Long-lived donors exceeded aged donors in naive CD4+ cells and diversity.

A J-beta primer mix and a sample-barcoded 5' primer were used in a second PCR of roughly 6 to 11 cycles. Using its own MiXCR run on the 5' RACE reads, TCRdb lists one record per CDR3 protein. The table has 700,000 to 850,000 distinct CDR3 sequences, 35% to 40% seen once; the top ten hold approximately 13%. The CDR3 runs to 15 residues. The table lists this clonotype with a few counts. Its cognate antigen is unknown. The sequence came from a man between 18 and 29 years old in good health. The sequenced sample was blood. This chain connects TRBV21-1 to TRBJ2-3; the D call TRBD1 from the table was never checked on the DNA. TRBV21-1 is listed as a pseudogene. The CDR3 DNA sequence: TGTGCCAGCAGCCCCAGGACAACTAGCACAGATACGCAGTATTTT. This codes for CASSPRTTSTDTQYF.